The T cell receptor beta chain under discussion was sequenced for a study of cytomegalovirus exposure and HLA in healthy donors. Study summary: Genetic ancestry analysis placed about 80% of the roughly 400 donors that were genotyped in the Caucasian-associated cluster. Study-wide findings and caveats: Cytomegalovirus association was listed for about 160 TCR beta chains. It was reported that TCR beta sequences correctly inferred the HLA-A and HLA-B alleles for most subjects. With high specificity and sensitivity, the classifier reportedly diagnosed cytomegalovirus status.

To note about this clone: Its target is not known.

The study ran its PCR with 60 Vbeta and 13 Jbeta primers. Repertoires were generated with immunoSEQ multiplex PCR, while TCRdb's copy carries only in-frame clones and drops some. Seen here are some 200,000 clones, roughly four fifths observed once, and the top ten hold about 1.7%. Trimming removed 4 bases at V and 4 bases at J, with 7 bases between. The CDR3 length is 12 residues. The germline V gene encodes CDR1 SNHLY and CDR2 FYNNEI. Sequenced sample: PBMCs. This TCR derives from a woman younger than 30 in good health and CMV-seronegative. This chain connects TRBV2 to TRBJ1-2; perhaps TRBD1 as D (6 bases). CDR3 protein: CASSGTAYGYTF. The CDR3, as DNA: TGTGCCAGCAGTGGGACAGCCTATGGCTACACCTTC.